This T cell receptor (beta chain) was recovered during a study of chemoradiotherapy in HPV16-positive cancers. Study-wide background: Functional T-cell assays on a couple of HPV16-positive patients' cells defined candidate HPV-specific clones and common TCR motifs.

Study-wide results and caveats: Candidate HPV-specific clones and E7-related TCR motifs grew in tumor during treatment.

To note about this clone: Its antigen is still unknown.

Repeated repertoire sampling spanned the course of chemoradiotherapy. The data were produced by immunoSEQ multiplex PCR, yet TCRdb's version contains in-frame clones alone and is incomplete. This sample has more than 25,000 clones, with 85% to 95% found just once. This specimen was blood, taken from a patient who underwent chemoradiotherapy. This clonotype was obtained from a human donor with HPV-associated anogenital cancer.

The CDR3 loop is CASSQGGARAFF. CDR3 nucleotides: TGCGCCAGCAGCCAAGGTGGTGCTCGAGCTTTCTTT. This chain joins TRBV4-3 and TRBJ1-1; no clear D. V shed 1 base and J shed 10 bases, with 10 bases lying between them. Germline CDR1 LGHNA, CDR2 YSLEER. This CDR3 is built from 12 residues.